This T cell receptor beta chain was identified during a study of shared clonotypes between healthy human individuals. Original processing methods: Filtering of immunoSEQ junctional sequences could not match full-length read filtering. The method was immunoSEQ multiplex PCR; TCRdb's version includes in-frame clones alone and lacks a portion of them. V and J calls and clone size are as listed in that table; D and trimming were resolved from the DNA. In the table there are roughly 2.5 million clones, just over 90% of which are singletons. There are a few counts of this clone. As yet, its antigen is unknown. In the same sample, other DNA sequences code for this CDR3. This CDR3 is built from 11 residues. Trimming shortened V by 6 bases and J by 1 base, and 3 bases separated the two germline ends. The germline gives CDR1 MNHEY, CDR2 SMNVEV (reference sequence). Study-level findings and limits: Sampling covered nothing but blood. Tissue TCR repertoires likely differ from those found in blood.

V gene TRBV27 combines with J gene TRBJ1-1; D is uncertain. This TCR came from a man between 18 and 29 years old in good health. The sequenced sample was naive CD4+ T cells sorted from blood. The sample's subset: CD45RA+ positively selected. The CDR3 protein is CASRTNTEAFF. CDR3 coding DNA: TGTGCCAGCAGGACGAACACTGAAGCTTTCTTT.